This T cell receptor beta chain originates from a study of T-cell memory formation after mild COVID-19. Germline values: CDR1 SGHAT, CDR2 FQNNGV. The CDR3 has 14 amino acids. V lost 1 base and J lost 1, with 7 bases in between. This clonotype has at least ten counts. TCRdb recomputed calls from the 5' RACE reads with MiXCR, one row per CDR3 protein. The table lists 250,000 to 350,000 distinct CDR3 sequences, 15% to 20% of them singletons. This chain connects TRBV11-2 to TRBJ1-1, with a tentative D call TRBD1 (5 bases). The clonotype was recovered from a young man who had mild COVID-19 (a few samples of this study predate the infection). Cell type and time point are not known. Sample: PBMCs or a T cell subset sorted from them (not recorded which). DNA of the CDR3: TGTGCCAGCAGCTTAGGACAGTCGAACACTGAAGCTTTCTTT. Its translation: CASSLGQSNTEAFF.